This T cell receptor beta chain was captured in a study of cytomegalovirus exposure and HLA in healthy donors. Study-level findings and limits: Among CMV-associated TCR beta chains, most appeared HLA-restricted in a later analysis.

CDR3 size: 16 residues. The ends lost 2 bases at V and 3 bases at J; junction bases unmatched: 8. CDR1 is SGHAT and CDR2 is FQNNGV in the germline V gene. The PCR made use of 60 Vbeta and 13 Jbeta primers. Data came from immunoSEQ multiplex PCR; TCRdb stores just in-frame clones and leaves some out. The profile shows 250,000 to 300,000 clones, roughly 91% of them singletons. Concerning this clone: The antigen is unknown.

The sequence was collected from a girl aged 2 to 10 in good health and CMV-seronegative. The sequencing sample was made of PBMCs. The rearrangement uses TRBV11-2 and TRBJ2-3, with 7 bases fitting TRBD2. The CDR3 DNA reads TGTGCCAGCAGCTTATTCGGGCTAGCGGCAACAGATACGCAGTATTTT. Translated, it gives CASSLFGLAATDTQYF. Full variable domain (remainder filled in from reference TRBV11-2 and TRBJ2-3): EAGVAQSPRYKIIEKRQSVAFWCNPISGHATLYWYQQILGQGPKLLIQFQNNGVVDDSQLPKDRFSAERLKGVDSTLKIQPAKLEDSAVYLCASSLFGLAATDTQYFGPGTRLTVL.